This T cell receptor (beta chain) emerged from a study of blood T cell repertoires in COVID-19. Assay used: immunoSEQ multiplex PCR; TCRdb lists only in-frame clones, some missing. The sample lists under 150,000 clones; over 65% were seen once. This TCR derives from a man aged 25-40 years with acute or convalescent COVID-19. The material sequenced was peripheral blood.

The DNA of the CDR3 is TGTGCCAGCAGCCCCCGTCGGGGGTCGTATGATGGAAACACCATATATTTT. Translated: CASSPRRGSYDGNTIYF. V and J are TRBV9 and TRBJ1-3, with D possibly matching TRBD1 (5 bases). The CDR3 loop spans 17 amino acids. Germline CDR1 is SGDLS and CDR2 is YYNGEE. Trimming took 4 bases from V and 3 from J, leaving 20 bases between them.